The 20 T cell receptor beta chains presented below share a single source sample, sequenced in a study of cytomegalovirus exposure and HLA in healthy donors. This PCR relied on a set of 60 Vbeta primers and 13 Jbeta primers. Only in-frame clones appear in the TCRdb table, and some are missing; sequencing was by immunoSEQ multiplex PCR. The table has some 150,000 clones, under 70% seen once. Material for sequencing was PBMCs. These receptors were collected from a woman aged 25 to 39 in good health and CMV-seropositive.

This chain links TRBV10-2 with TRBJ2-7; a possible D gene is TRBD1 (5 bases). Trimming stripped 4 bases from V and 3 bases from J, with 7 bases between. The CDR3 covers 12 residues. Germline-derived CDR1 and CDR2 are WSHSY and SAAADI. CDR3 nucleotide sequence: TGCGCCAGCAGTGGACAGAGCTACGAGCAGTACTTC. It encodes CASSGQSYEQYF.

The table lists this clone with a few counts. The chain carries TRBV5-1 and TRBJ2-7; D may be TRBD1 (6 bases). The ends were cut back, 4 bases at V and 0 bases at J, with 11 bases in the middle. The CDR3 totals 14 residues. Germline V gene sequence: CDR1 SGHRS, CDR2 YFSETQ. This CDR3 reads CASSLDSLSYEQYF. The CDR3 region has the DNA TGCGCCAGCAGCCTGGACAGTCTCTCCTACGAGCAGTACTTC.

The genes are TRBV28 and TRBJ2-7; weak D call: TRBD1 (7 bases). The CDR3 is made up of 16 amino acids. V was cut by 6 bases and J by 5 bases, with 23 bases left in between. The V gene's germline CDR1 is MDHEN and CDR2 SYDVKM. CDR3 sequence reads: CASRVQGTPQSHEQYF. The CDR3 DNA follows: TGTGCCAGCAGGGTACAGGGGACTCCCCAATCCCACGAGCAGTACTTC. The full variable domain, completed using reference TRBV28 and TRBJ2-7, is DVKVTQSSRYLVKRTGEKVFLECVQDMDHENMFWYRQDPGLGLRLIYFSYDVKMKEKGDIPEGYSVSREKKERFSLILESASTNQTSMYLCASRVQGTPQSHEQYFGPGTRLTVT.

V and J are TRBV6-5 and TRBJ2-3; 7 nucleotides match TRBD1. Germline CDR1 is MNHEY and CDR2 is SVGAGI. After removal of 2 bases from V and 7 bases from J, the junction contained 3 bases not matched to a gene. The CDR3 length is 13 residues. The CDR3 loop is CASSYQQGNTQYF. In DNA, the CDR3 is TGTGCCAGCAGTTACCAACAGGGGAATACGCAGTATTTT.

This clone was observed many times. The chain recombines TRBV10-1 with TRBJ1-4; D uncertain. The CDR3 extends over 16 amino acids. CDR1 WNHNN and CDR2 SYGVQD come from the germline V gene (reference sequence). V was clipped by 2 bases and J by 0 bases, with 10 bases between them. As DNA, the CDR3 is TGCGCCAGCAGTGAGGGCCAACCTGCAACTAATGAAAAACTGTTTTTT. Encoded protein: CASSEGQPATNEKLFF.

This chain connects TRBV11-2 to TRBJ2-1; 10 bases line up with TRBD2. Losses at the gene ends were 6 bases for V and 8 bases for J; bases not matched to a gene: 13. Germline V gene data show CDR1 as SGHAT and CDR2 as FQNNGV. This CDR3 is 16 amino acids long. CDR3 sequence (DNA): TGTGCCAGCAGTCAAACCCGAGCGGGGGGGCCCTATGAGCAGTTCTTC. It codes for CASSQTRAGGPYEQFF.

V gene TRBV30 combines with J gene TRBJ1-1; 11 nucleotides agree with TRBD1. With V trimmed by 1 base and J by 10 bases, 8 bases remained unmatched. Germline V gives CDR1 GTSNPN, CDR2 SVGIG (reference sequence). The CDR3 runs to 14 residues. The CDR3 reads CAWSDFRTGGRAFF. For the CDR3, the DNA is TGTGCCTGGAGTGATTTCAGGACAGGGGGCCGAGCTTTCTTT.

This chain uses TRBV13 with TRBJ2-4, with a possible D match to TRBD1 (6 bases). The ends were cut back, 2 bases at V and 0 bases at J, with 8 bases in the middle. Germline V gives CDR1 PRHDT, CDR2 FYEKMQ (reference sequence). CDR3 size: 15 residues. The CDR3 sequence is CASSLLGAAKNIQYF. CDR3 coding DNA: TGTGCCAGCAGCTTATTGGGGGCAGCCAAAAACATTCAGTACTTC.

This CDR3 reads CASSLRQPFSGANVLTF. CDR3 sequence (DNA): TGCGCCAGCAGCTTGAGACAGCCCTTCTCTGGGGCCAACGTCCTGACTTTC. The J gene is TRBJ2-6, the V gene TRBV5-1, with TRBD1 as a possible D gene (5 bases). The CDR3 is 17 residues long. CDR1 is SGHRS, CDR2 YFSETQ, per germline. V dropped 1 base and J dropped 0 bases, with 11 bases sitting between them.

This sequence joins TRBV7-6 and TRBJ2-7, with a tentative D call TRBD2 (6 bases). There are 16 residues in the CDR3. In germline, CDR1 is SGHVS, CDR2 FNYEAQ. Trimming cost V 2 bases and J 2 bases, with 16 bases left between them. The CDR3 nucleotides read TGTGCCAGCAGCTTACATCGGGGGAGGAGGCCCTACGAGCAGTACTTC. Protein product: CASSLHRGRRPYEQYF.

The chain links TRBV9 to TRBJ2-5; 7 bases are shared with TRBD1. This CDR3 is built from 14 residues. Germline V gene lookup returns CDR1 SGDLS and CDR2 YYNGEE. Germline trimming cut 4 bases from V and 3 bases from J; bases unmatched to any gene: 6. The CDR3 DNA follows: TGTGCCAGCAGCAAAGGGGACAGCGAAGAGACCCAGTACTTC. Its translation: CASSKGDSEETQYF.

The chain employs TRBV18 and TRBJ1-2; 9 nucleotides align to TRBD1. Germline lookup yields CDR1 KGHSH and CDR2 LQKENI. J lost 8 bases, V lost 6 bases, and 7 bases had no gene match. The CDR3 extends over 13 amino acids. CDR3 in amino acids: CASSGQGMSGYTF. The CDR3, as DNA: TGTGCCAGCTCGGGACAGGGAATGAGCGGCTACACCTTC.

This clone occurred a few times. This chain connects TRBV6-1 to TRBJ2-3; 13 bases line up with TRBD2. CDR3 size: 15 residues. Trimming took 8 bases from V and 2 from J; bases not matched to a gene: 4. Germline values: CDR1 MNHNS, CDR2 SASEGT. CDR3 bases: TGTGCCAGCGGGGGACTAGCGGGAACCACAGATACGCAGTATTTT. Translation gives CASGGLAGTTDTQYF.

This clone appeared a few times. The rearrangement links TRBV7-9 to TRBJ2-3; TRBD1 matches 8 bases. Germline V gene data show CDR1 as SEHNR and CDR2 as FQNEAQ (reference sequence). This CDR3 has 14 residues. V lost 3 bases, J lost 6 bases, and 5 bases stayed unmatched. The CDR3 protein is CASSLRTGPDTQYF. The CDR3 nucleotides are TGTGCCAGCAGCTTGAGGACAGGGCCCGATACGCAGTATTTT.

This clone has a handful of counts. The sample has other DNA sequences that encode this CDR3 too. This chain links TRBV11-3 with TRBJ2-1; TRBD1 aligns across 12 bases. Germline CDR1 reads SGHNT; CDR2 reads YENEEA. The CDR3 covers 15 residues. Germline trimming cut 3 bases from V and 6 bases from J; bases unmatched to any gene: 3. The CDR3 nucleotides are TGTGCCAGCAGCTTTGGGACAGGGGGCTTCAATGAGCAGTTCTTC. As protein: CASSFGTGGFNEQFF.

The genes are TRBV5-4 and TRBJ2-3; D is perhaps TRBD1 (6 bases). Between the trimmed V and J ends, which lost 0 bases and 0 bases, there was a span of 14 bases. The CDR3 loop spans 17 amino acids. CDR1 and CDR2 from the germline V gene are SGHNT and YYREEE (reference sequence). CDR3 in amino acids: CASSLDLVGASTDTQYF. The DNA for the CDR3 is TGTGCCAGCAGCTTGGATTTGGTGGGGGCTAGCACAGATACGCAGTATTTT.

This clone was counted once. The chain recombines TRBV2 with TRBJ2-3; D is ambiguous. V was cut by 5 bases and J by 4 bases, with 13 bases left in between. The CDR3 runs 14 residues. Germline values: CDR1 SNHLY, CDR2 FYNNEI. As DNA, the CDR3 is TGTGCCAGCAGTCCGCAGGTCCGGTCAGATACGCAGTATTTT. This gives the protein CASSPQVRSDTQYF.

The chain combines TRBV28 with TRBJ2-3, with D unresolved. Between the trimmed V and J ends, which lost 5 bases and 2 bases, there was a span of 11 bases. Germline V gives CDR1 MDHEN, CDR2 SYDVKM. The CDR3 length is 14 residues. The CDR3 nucleotides read TGTGCCAGCAGTCCCGGGTCTTACACAGATACGCAGTATTTT. Protein: CASSPGSYTDTQYF.

The sample holds a few counts of this clone. The CDR3 spells CASSVFPGTGGTGELFF. CDR3 in DNA: TGTGCCAGCAGCGTTTTCCCCGGGACAGGGGGCACCGGGGAGCTGTTTTTT. V and J are TRBV9 and TRBJ2-2, with 11 bases that match TRBD1. This CDR3 has 17 residues. Germline V lookup: CDR1 SGDLS, CDR2 YYNGEE. J lost 4 bases, V lost 2 bases, and 7 bases had no gene match.

V usage is TRBV21-1 and J usage is TRBJ2-5; TRBD2 is taken as the D call from the table, unchecked against the DNA. TRBV21-1 is tagged as a pseudogene. The CDR3 totals 14 residues. The CDR3 nucleotides are TGTGCCAGCAGCAAGAGCGGGGGTCGGGAGACCCAGTACTTC. Translated, it gives CASSKSGGRETQYF.